This is a list of T cell receptor beta chains from one sample in a study of metastatic and nonmetastatic thyroid tumors. With MiXCR, TCRdb reprocessed the PCR reads. The data hold about 23,000 clones, with approximately 19% observed a single time. The sample was blood. The receptors derive from a male donor with papillary thyroid cancer or a benign thyroid nodule (not recorded which). Some clones in this sample may be carry-over from other donors' samples. The CDR3 runs from the conserved cysteine through the conserved F or W. D genes are given only for firm matches. Clone size is shown for a subset of rows, as once, few, many or a class of expanded clone.

cdr3_aa,cdr3_nt,clone_size,v_call,j_call,d_call
CASSRDGAGYGYTF,TGTGCCAGCAGCCGGGACGGCGCCGGGTATGGCTACACCTTC,many,TRBV5-6,TRBJ1-2,.
CAGSLRDGGLLAGYTF,TGTGCCGGCAGCCTACGGGACGGGGGGTTACTAGCTGGCTACACCTTC,many,TRBV6-4,TRBJ1-2,.
CASSLDRGTGANVLTF,TGTGCCAGCAGTCTCGATCGGGGGACTGGGGCCAACGTCCTGACTTTC,few,TRBV6-2/TRBV6-3,TRBJ2-6,.
CASSIRDRDYNEQFF,TGTGCCAGTAGTATAAGGGACAGGGACTACAATGAGCAGTTCTTC,medium-sized,TRBV19,TRBJ2-1,TRBD1
CASSATRNEQFF,TGTGCCAGCAGCGCGACTAGGAATGAGCAGTTCTTC,many,TRBV4-2,TRBJ2-1,.
CASSSRTGASYEQYF,TGTGCCAGCAGCTCAAGGACAGGGGCCTCCTACGAGCAGTACTTC,many,TRBV7-8,TRBJ2-7,TRBD1
CASSLAGHPSYGYTF,TGTGCCAGCAGCTTGGCCGGTCACCCGAGCTATGGCTACACATTC,.,TRBV5-6,TRBJ1-2,.
CASSEGTRANEQYF,TGTGCCAGCAGCGAAGGGACGAGGGCCAACGAGCAGTACTTC,many,TRBV9,TRBJ2-7,.
CASSIADGGTGNQPQHF,TGTGCCAGTAGTATAGCGGATGGAGGGACGGGCAATCAGCCCCAGCATTTT,many,TRBV19,TRBJ1-5,.
CASSTGWSYGYTF,TGTGCCAGCAGTACAGGGTGGAGCTATGGCTACACCTTC,.,TRBV6-1,TRBJ1-2,.
CASSLTGGRNGNQPQHF,TGTGCCAGCAGTTTGACGGGGGGGAGGAATGGCAATCAGCCCCAGCATTTT,.,TRBV27,TRBJ1-5,.
CSARETGGNTGELFF,TGCAGTGCTAGAGAGACTGGAGGGAACACCGGGGAGCTGTTTTTT,.,TRBV20-1,TRBJ2-2,.
CASSLDSVTQYF,TGTGCCAGCAGCTTAGACTCCGTCACGCAGTATTTT,many,TRBV7-6,TRBJ2-3,.
CASSQFSGSAKNIQYF,TGTGCCAGCAGCCAATTCTCCGGGTCGGCCAAAAACATTCAGTACTTC,many,TRBV3-1,TRBJ2-4,.
CSADRGYGYTF,TGCAGTGCCGACAGGGGCTATGGCTACACCTTC,few,TRBV20-1,TRBJ1-2,TRBD1
CAISESTGGAGANVLTF,TGTGCCATCAGTGAGTCGACTGGCGGGGCCGGGGCCAACGTCCTGACTTTC,medium-sized,TRBV10-3,TRBJ2-6,.
CSVENSGGDRGYGYTF,TGCAGCGTTGAAAATTCAGGGGGGGATCGAGGGTATGGCTACACCTTC,many,TRBV29-1,TRBJ1-2,TRBD1
CASSWGTGNTEAFF,TGTGCCAGCAGCTGGGGGACGGGGAACACTGAAGCTTTCTTT,once,TRBV5-8,TRBJ1-1,.
CASSHGQGYEQYF,TGTGCCAGCTCCCACGGACAGGGCTACGAGCAGTACTTC,few,TRBV18,TRBJ2-7,TRBD1
CASSPWTSTRGNTIYF,TGTGCCAGCAGTCCATGGACTTCCACGAGGGGAAACACCATATATTTT,medium-sized,TRBV6-1,TRBJ1-3,.
CASSSTGDEQYF,TGTGCCAGCAGTTCGACTGGCGACGAGCAGTACTTC,medium-sized,TRBV27,TRBJ2-7,.
CASSQGGGFSYEQYF,TGTGCCAGCAGCCAAGGGGGGGGCTTCTCCTACGAGCAGTACTTC,.,TRBV3-1,TRBJ2-7,.
CASSLRPTYNEQFF,TGTGCCAGCAGCTTACGACCTACATACAATGAGCAGTTCTTC,many,TRBV5-8,TRBJ2-1,.
CASSHVLAGIGDTQYF,TGTGCCAGCAGCCATGTCCTAGCGGGAATAGGAGATACGCAGTATTTT,many,TRBV3-1,TRBJ2-3,TRBD2
CASSFWQGANEQYF,TGTGCCAGCAGTTTCTGGCAGGGGGCCAACGAGCAGTACTTC,.,TRBV27,TRBJ2-7,TRBD1
CASSFVTSNNEQFF,TGTGCCAGCAGCTTCGTCACATCCAACAATGAGCAGTTCTTC,.,TRBV7-9,TRBJ2-1,.
CASSPIGDQEQYF,TGTGCCAGTAGTCCCATAGGGGACCAGGAGCAGTACTTC,.,TRBV19,TRBJ2-7,.
CASSMTTNTEAFF,TGCGCCAGCAGCATGACAACTAACACTGAAGCTTTCTTT,many,TRBV5-1,TRBJ1-1,.
CASRLAGITDTQYF,TGCGCCAGCAGGCTAGCGGGAATCACAGATACGCAGTATTTT,many,TRBV5-1,TRBJ2-3,TRBD2